This T cell receptor (beta chain) comes out of a study of T cells in Graves' hyperthyroidism and ophthalmopathy. Study findings and constraints: Most clonotypes expanded in the thyroid (above 0.001) were also present in blood. By a 13 V-J model, ophthalmopathy was set apart from stable hyperthyroidism.

Out of roughly 10 ml of fresh peripheral blood came the PBMCs. About this clonotype itself: Its matching antigen is unknown.

This CDR3 has 16 amino acids. V lost 5 bases, J lost 3 bases, and 6 bases stayed unmatched. The V gene's germline CDR1 is MNHNS and CDR2 SASEGT. TCR beta CDR3 region amplification was performed from RNA transcripts. First-round RT-PCR with HTBI primers amplified the TCR CDR3 region. TCRdb re-analysed the multiplex PCR reads in MiXCR, keeping a single row per CDR3 protein. The repertoire holds around 340,000 distinct CDR3 sequences, with about 14% as singletons. The chain couples TRBV6-1 to TRBJ2-3, with 12 bases identical to TRBD2. This clonotype was obtained from a woman aged 25 to 45 with Graves' hyperthyroidism. Sequencing was performed on blood. The CDR3 DNA sequence: TGTGCCAGCAGTCCCCCGACTAGCGGGAGTACAGATACGCAGTATTTT. Translating gives CASSPPTSGSTDTQYF.